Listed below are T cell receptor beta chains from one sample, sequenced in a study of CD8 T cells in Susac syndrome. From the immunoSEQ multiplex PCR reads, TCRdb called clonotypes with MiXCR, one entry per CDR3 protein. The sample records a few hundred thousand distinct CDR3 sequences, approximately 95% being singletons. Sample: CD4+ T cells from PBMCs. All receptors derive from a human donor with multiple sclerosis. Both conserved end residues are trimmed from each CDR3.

cdr3_aa: ASSNRQIGYT
v_call: TRBV19

cdr3_aa: ASSPSSGAGADTQY
v_call: TRBV3-1

cdr3_aa: ASSQEGGGEQY
v_call: TRBV3-1

cdr3_aa: ASSVDRAAEAF
v_call: TRBV11-2

cdr3_aa: SARTEYNSPLH
v_call: TRBV20-1

cdr3_aa: SVERTPAYNEQF
v_call: TRBV29-1

cdr3_aa: ASSLRAPNHNEQF
v_call: TRBV5-1

cdr3_aa: ASRQMGGSEQF
v_call: TRBV6-5

cdr3_aa: ATSRDRWGAPNTEAF
v_call: TRBV15

cdr3_aa: SASSTDTNTEAF
v_call: TRBV20-1

cdr3_aa: ASSEYGEPDIQY
v_call: TRBV25-1

cdr3_aa: TAGDRASPLH
v_call: TRBV28

cdr3_aa: ATSRGRSSGANVLT
v_call: TRBV15

cdr3_aa: ASATGQGTNYGYT
v_call: TRBV3-1

cdr3_aa: ASSLTYGEQF
v_call: TRBV12-3/TRBV12-4

cdr3_aa: ASRQGGNQPQH
v_call: TRBV2